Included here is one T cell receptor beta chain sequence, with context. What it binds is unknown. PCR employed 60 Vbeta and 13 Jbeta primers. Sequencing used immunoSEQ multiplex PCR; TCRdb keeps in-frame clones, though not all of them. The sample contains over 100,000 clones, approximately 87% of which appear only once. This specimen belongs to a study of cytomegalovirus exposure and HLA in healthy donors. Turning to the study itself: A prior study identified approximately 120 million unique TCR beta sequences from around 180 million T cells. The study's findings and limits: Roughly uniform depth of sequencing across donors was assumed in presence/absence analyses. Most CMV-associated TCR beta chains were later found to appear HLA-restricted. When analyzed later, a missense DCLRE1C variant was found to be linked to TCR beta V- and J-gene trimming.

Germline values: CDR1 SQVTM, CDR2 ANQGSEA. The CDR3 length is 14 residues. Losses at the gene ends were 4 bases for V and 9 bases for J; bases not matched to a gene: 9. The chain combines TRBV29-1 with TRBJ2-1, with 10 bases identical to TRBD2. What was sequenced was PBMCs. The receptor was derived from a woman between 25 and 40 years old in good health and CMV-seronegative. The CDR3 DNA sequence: TGCAGCGTTGGAGGGCTAGCGGGAGCAGGTGAGCAGTTCTTC. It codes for CSVGGLAGAGEQFF.